This T cell receptor (beta chain) was recorded in a study of shared clonotypes between healthy human individuals. On the study more broadly: Aged 18 to 49, the donors were a couple of women and three men.

Naive CD8 cells lacked CD45RO, underwent positive selection for CCR7 and left out terminally differentiated effector memory CD45RA+ cells. This CDR3 has 15 amino acids. Trimming cost V 4 bases and J 0 bases, with 15 bases left between them. Germline V gene data show CDR1 as GTSNPN and CDR2 as SVGIG (reference sequence). Deep-level assay runs were performed. Here immunoSEQ multiplex PCR was the method, and the copy in TCRdb shows in-frame clones only, minus some. The data hold about 2.1 million clones, with 85% to 95% observed a single time. The sequence was collected from a man between 18 and 29 years old in good health. Some clones in this sample may be carry-over from other donors' samples. This chain links TRBV30 with TRBJ1-1; tentative D call: TRBD1 (6 bases). The material sequenced was naive CD8+ T cells from PBMCs. The CDR3 DNA reads TGTGCCTGGAAATTACAGGGCGCCCTGAACACTGAAGCTTTCTTT. Translated: CAWKLQGALNTEAFF.